These 8 T cell receptor beta chains originate from one sample sequenced in a study of T cells in tuberculosis. Time point denoted: new active TB diagnosis, blood taken before or within 7 days of starting treatment. Libraries were prepared by immunoSEQ multiplex PCR; TCRdb keeps only in-frame clonotypes and omits some of them. The data contain around 49,000 clones, nearly 95% of them singletons. This sample comprised PBMCs, obtained at tuberculosis diagnosis. These receptors came from an adult with tuberculosis.

This chain uses TRBV29-1 with TRBJ1-1, with D uncertain. The length of the CDR3 is 14 residues. Looked up from germline, CDR1 is SQVTM and CDR2 is ANQGSEA. V lost 4 bases to trimming and J lost 1 base, with 13 bases between them. The DNA for the CDR3 is TGCAGCGTTGCCCTCCAAGGGAGGAACACTGAAGCTTTCTTT. Its protein is CSVALQGRNTEAFF.

The J gene is TRBJ2-1, the V gene TRBV30, with TRBD2 as a possible D gene (6 bases). Germline CDR1 and CDR2: GTSNPN and SVGIG (reference sequence). The CDR3 length is 13 residues. V was trimmed by 0 bases and J by 8 bases, leaving 11 bases between them. CDR3 amino acids: CAWSVGGSYEQFF. CDR3 sequence (DNA): TGTGCCTGGAGTGTAGGAGGGAGCTATGAGCAGTTCTTC.

The rearrangement joins TRBV7-2 to TRBJ1-4; TRBD1 matches at 7 bases. Germline-derived CDR1 and CDR2 are SGHTA and FQGNSA. V lost 5 bases to trimming and J lost 7 bases; unmatched junction nucleotides: 7. CDR3 size: 14 residues. CDR3 nucleotides: TGTGCCAGCAGCCTAAGACAGGGTAGTGAAAAACTGTTTTTT. This encodes CASSLRQGSEKLFF.

This rearrangement joins TRBV9 to TRBJ1-3; 9 bases agree with TRBD1. Looked up from germline, CDR1 is SGDLS and CDR2 is YYNGEE. The CDR3 is made up of 16 amino acids. Trimming took 3 bases from V and 4 from J; bases not matched to a gene: 8. CDR3 region: CASSATGTGQGNTIYF. CDR3 coding DNA: TGTGCCAGCAGCGCAACCGGGACAGGGCAAGGAAACACCATATATTTT.

The chain links TRBV30 to TRBJ1-1; D remains unclear. This CDR3 spans 10 amino acids. Germline V gives CDR1 GTSNPN, CDR2 SVGIG (reference sequence). The V end lost 8 bases, the J end lost 0 bases, and 4 bases lay between the germline ends. For the CDR3, the DNA is TGTGCCCACATGAACACTGAAGCTTTCTTT. It is translated as CAHMNTEAFF.

The rearrangement links TRBV7-2 to TRBJ2-7; TRBD2 agrees at 7 bases. The CDR3 loop spans 15 amino acids. The V and J ends lost 5 bases and 1 base, in that order; junction bases with no gene match: 8. Germline V CDR1 and CDR2: SGHTA, FQGNSA. The CDR3: CASSRRAGPSYEQYF. CDR3 sequence (DNA): TGTGCCAGCAGCAGAAGAGCGGGACCATCCTACGAGCAGTACTTC.

This chain uses TRBV19 with TRBJ2-2; 7 bases align to TRBD1. Germline trimming cut 5 bases from V and 0 bases from J; bases unmatched to any gene: 6. Germline V gene lookup returns CDR1 LNHDA and CDR2 SQIVND (reference sequence). CDR3 size: 16 residues. CDR3 nucleotides: TGTGCCAGTAGTGTTACCGGGACAGCGAACACCGGGGAGCTGTTTTTT. Protein product: CASSVTGTANTGELFF. The whole variable domain, remainder taken from reference TRBV19 and TRBJ2-2, is DGGITQSPKYLFRKEGQNVTLSCEQNLNHDAMYWYRQDPGQGLRLIYYSQIVNDFQKGDIAEGYSVSREKKESFPLTVTSAQKNPTAFYLCASSVTGTANTGELFFGEGSRLTVL.

The chain uses TRBV7-9 and TRBJ1-2, with 9 bases that match TRBD1. The CDR3 consists of 15 residues. CDR1 is SEHNR, CDR2 FQNEAQ, per germline (reference sequence). V shed 3 bases and J 4 bases; nucleotides not matched to a gene: 6. The CDR3 spells CASSLVGQGSYGYTF. CDR3 coding DNA: TGTGCCAGCAGCTTGGTCGGACAGGGGAGCTATGGCTACACCTTC.